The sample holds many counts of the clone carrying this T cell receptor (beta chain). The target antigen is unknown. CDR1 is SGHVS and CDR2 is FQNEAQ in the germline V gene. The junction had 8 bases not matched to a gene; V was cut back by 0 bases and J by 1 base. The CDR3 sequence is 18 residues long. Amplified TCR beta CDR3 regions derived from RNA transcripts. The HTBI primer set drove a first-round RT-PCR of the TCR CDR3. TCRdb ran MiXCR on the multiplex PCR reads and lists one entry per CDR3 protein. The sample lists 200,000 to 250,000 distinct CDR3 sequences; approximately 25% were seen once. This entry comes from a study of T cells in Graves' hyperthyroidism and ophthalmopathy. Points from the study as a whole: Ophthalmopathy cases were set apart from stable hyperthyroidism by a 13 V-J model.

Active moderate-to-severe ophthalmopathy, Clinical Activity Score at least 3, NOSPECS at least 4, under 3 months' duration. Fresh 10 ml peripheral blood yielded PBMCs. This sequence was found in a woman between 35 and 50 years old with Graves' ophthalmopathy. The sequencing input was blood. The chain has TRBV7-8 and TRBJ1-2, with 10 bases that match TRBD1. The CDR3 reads CASSLASGTGVINYGYTF. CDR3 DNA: TGTGCCAGCAGCTTAGCGTCCGGGACAGGGGTAATTAACTATGGCTACACCTTC.